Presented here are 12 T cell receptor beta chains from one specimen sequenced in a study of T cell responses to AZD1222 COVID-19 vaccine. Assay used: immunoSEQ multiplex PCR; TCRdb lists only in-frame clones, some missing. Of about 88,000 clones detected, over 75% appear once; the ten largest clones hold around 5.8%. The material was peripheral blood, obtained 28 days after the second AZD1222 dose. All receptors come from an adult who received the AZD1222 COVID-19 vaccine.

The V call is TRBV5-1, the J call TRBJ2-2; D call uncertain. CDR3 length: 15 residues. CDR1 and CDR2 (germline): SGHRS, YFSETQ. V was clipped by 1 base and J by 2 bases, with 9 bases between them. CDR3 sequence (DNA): TGCGCCAGCAGCTTGACCAGTACTAACACCGGGGAGCTGTTTTTT. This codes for CASSLTSTNTGELFF.

The CDR3 sequence is CASSRQGYTGELFF. The CDR3 coding sequence is TGTGCCAGCAGCCGACAGGGTTACACCGGGGAGCTGTTTTTT. The gene calls are TRBV3-1 (or the pseudogene TRBV3-2) and TRBJ2-2; 7 nucleotides align to TRBD1. The germline V gene has CDR1 LGHDT and CDR2 YNNKEL (reference sequence). The CDR3 is made up of 14 amino acids. J was trimmed by 3 bases and V by 4 bases; bases with no gene match: 2.

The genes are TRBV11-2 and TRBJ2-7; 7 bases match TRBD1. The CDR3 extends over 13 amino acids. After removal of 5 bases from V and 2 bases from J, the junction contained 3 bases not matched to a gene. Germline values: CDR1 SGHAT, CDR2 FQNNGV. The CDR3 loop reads CASSLTGAYEQYF. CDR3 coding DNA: TGTGCCAGCAGCCTAACAGGGGCCTACGAGCAGTACTTC. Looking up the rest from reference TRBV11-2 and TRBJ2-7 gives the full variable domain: EAGVAQSPRYKIIEKRQSVAFWCNPISGHATLYWYQQILGQGPKLLIQFQNNGVVDDSQLPKDRFSAERLKGVDSTLKIQPAKLEDSAVYLCASSLTGAYEQYFGPGTRLTVT.

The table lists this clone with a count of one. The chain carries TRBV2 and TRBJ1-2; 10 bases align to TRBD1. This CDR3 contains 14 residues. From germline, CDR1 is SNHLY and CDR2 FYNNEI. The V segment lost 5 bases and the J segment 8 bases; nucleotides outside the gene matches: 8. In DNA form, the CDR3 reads TGTGCCAGCAGTTCTCCGGGACAGGGGAACGGCTACACCTTC. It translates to CASSSPGQGNGYTF.

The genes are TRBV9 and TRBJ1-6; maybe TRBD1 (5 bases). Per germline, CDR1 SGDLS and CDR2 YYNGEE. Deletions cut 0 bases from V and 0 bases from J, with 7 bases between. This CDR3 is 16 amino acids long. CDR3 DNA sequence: TGTGCCAGCAGCGTAGACAGGTTCTCCTATAATTCACCCCTCCACTTT. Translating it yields CASSVDRFSYNSPLHF.

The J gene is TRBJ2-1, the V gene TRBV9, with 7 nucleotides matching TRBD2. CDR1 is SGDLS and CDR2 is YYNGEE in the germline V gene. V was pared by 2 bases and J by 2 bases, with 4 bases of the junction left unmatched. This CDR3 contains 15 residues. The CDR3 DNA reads TGTGCCAGCAGCGTTGCGGGGGTTACCTACAATGAGCAGTTCTTC. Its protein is CASSVAGVTYNEQFF.

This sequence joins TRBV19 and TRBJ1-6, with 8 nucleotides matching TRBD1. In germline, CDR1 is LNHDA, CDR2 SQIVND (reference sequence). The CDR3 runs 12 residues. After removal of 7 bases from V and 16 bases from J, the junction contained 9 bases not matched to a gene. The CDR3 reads CASNPGTGHLHF. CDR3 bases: TGTGCCAGTAACCCCGGGACAGGCCATCTCCACTTT.

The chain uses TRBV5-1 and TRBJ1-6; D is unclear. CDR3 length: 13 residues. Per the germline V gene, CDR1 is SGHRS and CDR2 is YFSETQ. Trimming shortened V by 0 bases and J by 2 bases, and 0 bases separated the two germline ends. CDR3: CASSLAYNSPLHF. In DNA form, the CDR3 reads TGCGCCAGCAGCTTGGCCTATAATTCACCCCTCCACTTT.

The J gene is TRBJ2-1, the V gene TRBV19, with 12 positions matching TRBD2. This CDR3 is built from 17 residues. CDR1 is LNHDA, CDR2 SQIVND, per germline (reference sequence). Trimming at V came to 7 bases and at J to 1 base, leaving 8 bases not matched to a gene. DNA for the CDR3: TGTGCCAGTACCGGTCTAGCGGGGGGGGCGTCCTACAATGAGCAGTTCTTC. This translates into CASTGLAGGASYNEQFF.

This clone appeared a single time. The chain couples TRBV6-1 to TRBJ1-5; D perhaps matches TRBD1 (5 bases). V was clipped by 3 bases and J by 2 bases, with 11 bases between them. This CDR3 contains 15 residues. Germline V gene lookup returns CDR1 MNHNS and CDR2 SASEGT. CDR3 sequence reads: CASSEARVGNQPQHF. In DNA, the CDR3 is TGTGCCAGCAGTGAGGCCAGGGTGGGCAATCAGCCCCAGCATTTT.

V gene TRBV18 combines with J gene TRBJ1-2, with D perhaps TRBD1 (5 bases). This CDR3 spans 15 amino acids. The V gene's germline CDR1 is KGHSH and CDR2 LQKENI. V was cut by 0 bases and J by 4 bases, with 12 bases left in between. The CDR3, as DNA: TGTGCCAGCTCACCACCCGGGACGGACGGCTATGGCTACACCTTC. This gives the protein CASSPPGTDGYGYTF.

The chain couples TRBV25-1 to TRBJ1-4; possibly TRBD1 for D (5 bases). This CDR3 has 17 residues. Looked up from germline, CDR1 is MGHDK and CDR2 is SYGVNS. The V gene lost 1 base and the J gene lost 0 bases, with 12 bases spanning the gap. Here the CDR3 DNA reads TGTGCCAGCAGTGAATCGGGCAGGGCGCCAACTAATGAAAAACTGTTTTTT. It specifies CASSESGRAPTNEKLFF.